This TCR beta chain appears in the sequencing data of a study of TIL therapy for anti-PD-1-resistant metastatic lung cancer. The libraries were made with immunoSEQ v3. The table came from immunoSEQ multiplex PCR; TCRdb's copy has only in-frame clones and leaves some out. The data show approximately 22,000 clones, about 70% seen once. V was pared by 2 bases and J by 4 bases, with 4 bases of the junction left unmatched. CDR1 is MNHEY and CDR2 is SVGEGT in the germline V gene. This CDR3 comprises 14 residues. Time point defined: pre-treatment sample, taken before nivolumab and TIL therapy. The J gene is TRBJ2-7, the V gene TRBV6-2 or TRBV6-3; TRBD2 matches 8 bases. The sample consisted of blood, taken at baseline. The sequence came from a person between 25 and 80 years old with non-small cell lung cancer. The chain's CDR3 is CASSYAASGYEQYF. The CDR3 DNA reads TGTGCCAGCAGTTACGCCGCTAGCGGGTACGAGCAGTACTTC.